The clone carrying this T cell receptor (beta chain) is a singleton in its sample. The assay was immunoSEQ multiplex PCR, and TCRdb's table has in-frame clones only and misses some. The sample comprises about 80,000 clones, about 97% of which are singletons, and 0.15% to 0.2% rests with the top ten. This CDR3 spans 19 amino acids. V was pared by 4 bases and J by 6 bases, with 21 bases of the junction left unmatched. Germline V gene sequence: CDR1 MNHEY, CDR2 SMNVEV (reference sequence). The data stem from a study of technical replicates of blood from a handful of donors. The receptor comes from a human donor in good health. This chain connects TRBV27 to TRBJ2-7, with 10 bases fitting TRBD1. Sequences were obtained from T cells isolated from PBMCs. The CDR3 bases are TGTGCCAGCAGTTCATGGGAACCTTCGACAGGGGGCGATTTTTTCGAGCAGTACTTC. It specifies CASSSWEPSTGGDFFEQYF.